The 20 T cell receptor beta chains below were found in one sample sequenced in a study of blood T cell repertoires in COVID-19. Clones were sequenced by immunoSEQ multiplex PCR, and TCRdb holds only the in-frame ones, with some missing. This sample has about 480,000 clones, with 70% to 90% found just once. Sequenced sample: PBMCs or T cells enriched from blood (not recorded which). These receptors originate from a woman aged 18-29 years with acute COVID-19.

This sequence joins TRBV10-3 and TRBJ1-4, with 10 bases that match TRBD1. The V gene's germline CDR1 is ENHRY and CDR2 SYGVKD. The V segment lost 7 bases and the J segment 2 bases; nucleotides outside the gene matches: 7. The CDR3 loop spans 16 amino acids. The CDR3 nucleotides read TGTGCCATCATCGGGACAGGGGTCAAGACTAATGAAAAACTGTTTTTT. Its translation: CAIIGTGVKTNEKLFF.

The CDR3, as DNA: TGTGCCACCACTCGGTACAGGACTAATTCACCCCTCCACTTT. Translation: CATTRYRTNSPLHF. The chain joins TRBV15 to TRBJ1-6, with a tentative D call TRBD1 (5 bases). Germline V gene sequence: CDR1 LNHNV, CDR2 YYDKDF (reference sequence). V dropped 7 bases and J dropped 6 bases, with 13 bases sitting between them. The CDR3 runs to 14 residues.

The V gene is TRBV28, the J gene TRBJ2-3, with TRBD2 matching over 8 bases. The CDR3 sequence is 17 residues long. Germline loops: CDR1 MDHEN, CDR2 SYDVKM. V gave up 2 bases and J gave up 5 bases; unmatched junction bases: 12. In DNA form, the CDR3 reads TGTGCCAGCAGTTTAGAGGGACTAGTCATTGGGCAAGATACGCAGTATTTT. This gives the protein CASSLEGLVIGQDTQYF.

The chain combines TRBV6-5 with TRBJ2-1, with 7 bases aligning to TRBD2. Trimming at V came to 0 bases and at J to 3 bases, leaving 5 bases not matched to a gene. The CDR3 has 16 amino acids. In germline, CDR1 is MNHEY, CDR2 SVGAGI. CDR3 sequence: CASSYSIGGGYNEQFF. The CDR3 DNA sequence: TGTGCCAGCAGTTACTCGATCGGCGGGGGCTACAATGAGCAGTTCTTC.

The V call is TRBV10-3, the J call TRBJ1-6; D possibly corresponds to TRBD1 (6 bases). CDR3 length: 14 residues. Germline V lookup: CDR1 ENHRY, CDR2 SYGVKD. Trimming took off 6 bases at V and 5 bases at J, with 11 bases between the two ends. The DNA of the CDR3 is TGTGCCATCAGCCGGGACACCGATAATTCACCCCTCCACTTT. Encoded protein: CAISRDTDNSPLHF.

V usage is TRBV30 and J usage is TRBJ2-7; D may be TRBD2 (6 bases). Germline loops: CDR1 GTSNPN, CDR2 SVGIG (reference sequence). Trimming took off 5 bases at V and 5 bases at J, with 16 bases between the two ends. This CDR3 region has 13 residues. CDR3 loop: CAWGRHPSNEQYF. Written as DNA, the CDR3 is TGTGCCTGGGGGAGGCACCCGTCCAACGAGCAGTACTTC.

The chain employs TRBV2 and TRBJ1-3, with unresolved D. V lost 11 bases and J 4 bases, leaving 12 bases between the germline ends. The CDR3 loop spans 12 amino acids. Per germline, CDR1 SNHLY and CDR2 FYNNEI. The CDR3 region is CAGRVTGNTIYF. In DNA form, the CDR3 reads TGTGCCGGGCGAGTGACAGGAAACACCATATATTTT.

Details on this clone: A read error may be the cause here, since a much bigger clone is one base away. This sequence joins TRBV30 and TRBJ1-5; no firm D call. This CDR3 is built from 14 residues. Germline CDR1 reads GTSNPN; CDR2 reads SVGIG (reference sequence). Trimming stripped 2 bases from V and 3 bases from J, with 11 bases between. CDR3 loop: CAWSLSYPNQPQHF. The DNA of the CDR3 is TGTGCCTGGAGTCTCAGTTATCCCAATCAGCCCCAGCATTTT. Filled out from reference TRBV30 and TRBJ1-5, the complete variable domain reads SQTIHQWPATLVQPVGSPLSLECTVEGTSNPNLYWYRQAAGRGLQLLFYSVGIGQISSEVPQNLSASRPQDRQFILSSKKLLLSDSGFYLCAWSLSYPNQPQHFGDGTRLSIL.

On this clone: This sample includes further DNA sequences coding for the same CDR3. This chain links TRBV9 with TRBJ1-1; D is ambiguous. Germline V gene sequence: CDR1 SGDLS, CDR2 YYNGEE. CDR3 length equals 13 residues. Trimming shortened V by 0 bases and J by 4 bases, and 7 bases separated the two germline ends. The chain's CDR3 is CASSVGGSTEAFF. The CDR3 DNA reads TGTGCCAGCAGCGTAGGTGGTAGCACTGAAGCTTTCTTT.

This clone has just one count. This chain uses TRBV4-1 with TRBJ2-5; 7 bases map to TRBD1. Germline V lookup: CDR1 MGHRA, CDR2 YSYEKL. There are 13 residues in the CDR3. With V trimmed by 7 bases and J by 3 bases, 5 bases remained unmatched. The CDR3 DNA reads TGCGCCAGCAAATCCGACAGGGAAGAGACCCAGTACTTC. Protein sequence: CASKSDREETQYF.

The rearrangement links TRBV9 to TRBJ2-7; 9 positions match TRBD1. J was trimmed by 4 bases and V by 3 bases; bases with no gene match: 8. The CDR3 totals 15 residues. CDR1 is SGDLS and CDR2 is YYNGEE in the germline V gene. The DNA of the CDR3 is TGTGCCAGCAGCGATAGGGACAGGGAAATATACGAGCAGTACTTC. This translates into CASSDRDREIYEQYF. The complete variable domain, with remaining parts taken from reference TRBV9 and TRBJ2-7, reads DSGVTQTPKHLITATGQRVTLRCSPRSGDLSVYWYQQSLDQGLQFLIQYYNGEERAKGNILERFSAQQFPDLHSELNLSSLELGDSALYFCASSDRDREIYEQYFGPGTRLTVT.

The genes are TRBV4-3 and TRBJ2-3; TRBD2 agrees at 9 bases. V lost 0 bases to trimming and J lost 2 bases; unmatched junction nucleotides: 9. Germline V gene sequence: CDR1 LGHNA, CDR2 YSLEER. The CDR3 is 18 amino acids. The CDR3 region has the DNA TGCGCCAGCAGCCAAGATAGTGCACTAGCGGGTAACACAGATACGCAGTATTTT. Its protein is CASSQDSALAGNTDTQYF.

V usage is TRBV5-1 and J usage is TRBJ1-2; 9 nucleotides line up with TRBD1. J lost 6 bases, V lost 1 base, and 4 bases had no gene match. The germline CDR1 and CDR2 sequences are SGHRS and YFSETQ. The CDR3 runs to 14 residues. CDR3 region: CASSLSGQGNGYTF. As DNA, the CDR3 is TGCGCCAGCAGCTTGTCTGGACAGGGGAATGGCTACACCTTC.

The V and J genes are TRBV6-1 and TRBJ1-2, with D hard to call. There are 13 residues in the CDR3. V lost 7 bases, J lost 7 bases, and 16 bases lay in between. The germline V gene encodes CDR1 MNHNS and CDR2 SASEGT. CDR3 region: CASTGVPGSGYTF. CDR3 nucleotides: TGTGCCAGCACCGGAGTTCCCGGGAGTGGCTACACCTTC.

The rearrangement uses TRBV19 and TRBJ1-5; TRBD1 agrees at 8 bases. V was pared by 4 bases and J by 6 bases, with 8 bases of the junction left unmatched. Germline loops: CDR1 LNHDA, CDR2 SQIVND (reference sequence). This CDR3 is built from 15 residues. The CDR3 region has the DNA TGTGCCAGTAGTAGCAGGACAGGGCGAGGTCAGCCCCAGCATTTT. It specifies CASSSRTGRGQPQHF.

The chain employs TRBV29-1 and TRBJ1-4, with TRBD1 matching 7 bases. The length of the CDR3 is 14 residues. The germline V gene encodes CDR1 SQVTM and CDR2 ANQGSEA. V was pared by 5 bases and J by 8 bases, with 11 bases of the junction left unmatched. CDR3: CSVSATGRREKLFF. The CDR3 nucleotides are TGCAGCGTTTCCGCGACAGGGCGAAGGGAAAAACTGTTTTTT.

The rearrangement joins TRBV7-9 to TRBJ1-1, with D perhaps TRBD1 (6 bases). Trimming removed 4 bases at V and 3 bases at J, with 9 bases between. This CDR3 spans 13 amino acids. Germline values: CDR1 SEHNR, CDR2 FQNEAQ (reference sequence). The CDR3 reads CASSYTGYTEAFF. CDR3 nucleotides: TGTGCCAGCAGCTATACAGGGTACACTGAAGCTTTCTTT.

The chain recombines TRBV5-3 with TRBJ2-7; D is uncertain. TRBV5-3 falls under the ORF class, with uncertain function. The CDR3 spans 14 residues. V gave up 8 bases and J gave up 3 bases, with 18 bases separating them. The CDR3 bases are TGTGCCAGGTCTGGAGACCGTTTCTACTACGAGCAGTACTTC. Protein product: CARSGDRFYYEQYF.

J is TRBJ2-3 and V is TRBV7-9; a possible D gene is TRBD2 (5 bases). This CDR3 is built from 13 residues. The V and J ends lost 5 bases and 4 bases respectively, with 10 bases between them. Looked up from germline, CDR1 is SEHNR and CDR2 is FQNEAQ (reference sequence). The CDR3 DNA is TGTGCCAGCAGCCCGCCGGGGTCAGATACGCAGTATTTT. This codes for CASSPPGSDTQYF.

The chain is built from TRBV3-1 (or the pseudogene TRBV3-2) and TRBJ1-2; 8 nucleotides match TRBD1. There are 15 residues in the CDR3. Per the germline V gene, CDR1 is LGHDT and CDR2 is YNNKEL (reference sequence). J gave up 4 bases and V 4 bases, and 8 bases lay outside the gene matches. For the CDR3, the DNA is TGTGCCAGCAGCCTAACCGGACAGGGACTCTATGGCTACACCTTC. This codes for CASSLTGQGLYGYTF.